This TCR beta chain appears in the sequencing data of a study of blood T cell repertoires in COVID-19. As for the study in general: Specimens from acute and convalescent COVID-19 originated in the United States, Italy and Spain.

V gave up 4 bases and J gave up 2 bases, with 12 bases separating them. The CDR3 is 14 amino acids. Germline-derived CDR1 and CDR2 are SNHLY and FYNNEI. Authors' analysis steps: Reference gene primers were amplified, and this amplification served to estimate nucleated cell counts. Profiling relied on immunoSEQ multiplex PCR, and the TCRdb table lists in-frame clones only, not all of them. That table gives V, J and clone size, and the DNA gave D and trimming. The sample contains roughly 350,000 clones, approximately 87% of which appear only once. Source material: peripheral blood. The receptor was isolated from a woman aged 25-40 years with COVID-19, enrolled during active disease. The chain couples TRBV2 to TRBJ2-7; D may be TRBD2 (6 bases). CDR3 amino acids: CASSAAAGPYEQYF. Written as DNA, the CDR3 is TGTGCCAGCAGTGCAGCCGCGGGACCCTACGAGCAGTACTTC. Full variable domain (missing parts from reference TRBV2 and TRBJ2-7): EPEVTQTPSHQVTQMGQEVILRCVPISNHLYFYWYRQILGQKVEFLVSFYNNEISEKSEIFDDQFSVERPDGSNFTLKIRSTKLEDSAMYFCASSAAAGPYEQYFGPGTRLTVT.